A selection of T cell receptor beta chains follows, all from one sample in a study of T-cell reconstitution after alpha-beta-depleted transplantation in children. From the PCR reads, TCRdb called clonotypes with MiXCR, one entry per CDR3 protein. Of about 600,000 distinct CDR3 sequences listed, around 23% are singletons. The source was PBMCs, mostly from graft donor cells, collected 360 days after TCRalphabeta/CD19-depleted stem cell transplant. The receptors originated from a boy younger than two who had a stem cell transplant for acute myeloid leukemia, so the T cells may come from the graft donor. Both conserved end residues are part of each CDR3. A D gene is named only where the DNA matches it firmly. Clone size is shown for a subset of rows, as once, few, many or a class of expanded clone.

V gene	clone size	J gene	D gene	CDR3 DNA	CDR3 protein
TRBV6-1	NA	TRBJ2-3	TRBD2	TGTGCCAGTCAACGACTCAGCGGGGACACAGATACGCAGTATTTT	CASQRLSGDTDTQYF
TRBV10-1	NA	TRBJ2-1	TRBD1	TGCGCCAGCGGGAGTGACAGGGGGCTTGGCAATGAGCAGTTCTTC	CASGSDRGLGNEQFF
TRBV18	few	TRBJ2-3	NA	TGTGCCAGCTCACCAATCGGGACAAGCACAGATACGCAGTATTTT	CASSPIGTSTDTQYF
TRBV7-6	NA	TRBJ2-3	NA	TGTGCCAGCAGCCTAGGGGGGGGGGCAGCAGATACGCAGTATTTT	CASSLGGGAADTQYF
TRBV12-3/TRBV12-4	many	TRBJ1-6	NA	TGTGCCAGCAGTCCTTACAGGGACGCTTCACCCCTCCACTTT	CASSPYRDASPLHF
TRBV24-1	NA	TRBJ2-5	TRBD1	TGTGCCACCAGTGAGAAAGGGACAGCCCAAGAGACCCAGTACTTC	CATSEKGTAQETQYF
TRBV6-5	few	TRBJ2-6	TRBD2	TGTGCCAGCAGTTCCCACCTTACTAGCGGGGTCCTGACTTTC	CASSSHLTSGVLTF
TRBV20-1	NA	TRBJ2-7	NA	TGCAGTGCTAGAGATGGCAGGGGATCCATCTACGAGCAGTACTTC	CSARDGRGSIYEQYF
TRBV3-1	many	TRBJ2-1	TRBD2	TGTGCCAGCAGCAAATCTAGCGGGGGGGCCCTTGAGCAGTTCTTC	CASSKSSGGALEQFF
TRBV12-3/TRBV12-4	few	TRBJ2-3	TRBD2	TGTGCCAGCATTATTGGACTAGCGGGGGGCCGTGCTAGCACAGATACGCAGTATTTT	CASIIGLAGGRASTDTQYF
TRBV29-1	many	TRBJ2-7	TRBD1	TGCAGCGTTCGGGACAGGGGATGGGGCGAGCAGTACTTC	CSVRDRGWGEQYF
TRBV27	few	TRBJ2-1	NA	TGTGCCAGCAGTTTAAGGGGTAGGGTCAATGAGCAGTTCTTC	CASSLRGRVNEQFF
TRBV20-1	few	TRBJ2-1	NA	TGCAGTGCGCCTACAAGAAATGAGCAGTTCTTC	CSAPTRNEQFF
TRBV7-3	few	TRBJ2-2	NA	TGTGCCAGCAGCTCAACGAGGGGGGGCACCGGGGAGCTGTTTTTT	CASSSTRGGTGELFF
TRBV6-5	many	TRBJ1-1	NA	TGTGCCAGCAGTTACGGGGTAATGAACACTGAAGCTTTCTTT	CASSYGVMNTEAFF
TRBV20-1	many	TRBJ1-4	TRBD1	TGCAGTGCTAGATGGGACAGGGACGAAAAACTGTTTTTT	CSARWDRDEKLFF
TRBV20-1	few	TRBJ2-1	TRBD1	TGCAGTGCTAGAGATTTGGCCAGGGGGCAGAATGAGCAGTTCTTC	CSARDLARGQNEQFF
TRBV30	NA	TRBJ2-7	TRBD1	TGTGCCTGGAGAGAGACAGGGAACTACGAGCAGTACTTC	CAWRETGNYEQYF
TRBV9	few	TRBJ1-6	NA	TGTGCCAGCAGCGGGGGGGTGATCAATTCACCCCTCCACTTT	CASSGGVINSPLHF
TRBV12-1	NA	TRBJ2-4	NA	TGTGCCAGCAGCCACCGGGAGCCAAACATTCAGTACTTC	CASSHREPNIQYF
TRBV6-5	few	TRBJ1-1	NA	TGTGCCAGCAGTTACTCGGGCAGGTTGAACACTGAAGCTTTCTTT	CASSYSGRLNTEAFF
TRBV6-5	few	TRBJ1-6	TRBD1	TGTGCCAGCAGTTACTCGATAGTGCCGGGACAGAATAATTCACCCCTCCACTTT	CASSYSIVPGQNNSPLHF
TRBV3-1	many	TRBJ1-5	NA	TGTGCCAGCAGTCAAGGGGGCAATCAGCCCCAGCATTTT	CASSQGGNQPQHF
TRBV6-2/TRBV6-3	few	TRBJ1-1	NA	TGTGCCATACAGAGGGGGGGGCGTACTGAAGCTTTCTTT	CAIQRGGRTEAFF
TRBV20-1	NA	TRBJ2-1	TRBD2	TGCAGTGCTAGATTCGCGACTAGCGCTTCGGAGTTCTTC	CSARFATSASEFF
TRBV12-3/TRBV12-4	many	TRBJ2-7	NA	TGTGCCAGCAGCTCTGACCGGGACCGAAGCTCCTACGAGCAGTACTTC	CASSSDRDRSSYEQYF
TRBV6-5	few	TRBJ1-4	TRBD1	TGTGCCAGCGGCAGACAGGGGGAAAAACTGTTTTTT	CASGRQGEKLFF
TRBV20-1	few	TRBJ2-4	NA	TGCAGTGCCCGACCCGTGACGGGGGCCAAAAACATTCAGTACTTC	CSARPVTGAKNIQYF
TRBV10-3	NA	TRBJ2-7	NA	TGTGCCATCGGACAAGAGGACAACCGCTACGAGCAGTACTTC	CAIGQEDNRYEQYF
TRBV20-1	NA	TRBJ2-7	TRBD1	TGCAGTGCTCGTACAGGGGGACCAATCTACGAGCAGTACTTC	CSARTGGPIYEQYF
TRBV3-1	NA	TRBJ2-7	TRBD2	TGTGCCAGCAGCGTGACTAGCGGGGGGGGAAAATACGAGCAGTACTTC	CASSVTSGGGKYEQYF
TRBV5-6	few	TRBJ2-1	NA	TGTGCCAGCAGCTTAATTTTTAGGGGGGCCAATGAGCAGTTCTTC	CASSLIFRGANEQFF
TRBV25-1	many	TRBJ2-1	NA	TGTGCCAGCAGTGAATCCGTCCTCTACAATGAGCAGTTCTTC	CASSESVLYNEQFF
TRBV12-3/TRBV12-4	many	TRBJ2-1	NA	TGTGCCAGCAGGGCCCTCACAGGGACCTACAATGAGCAGTTCTTC	CASRALTGTYNEQFF
TRBV29-1	many	TRBJ1-5	NA	TGCAGCGCCGACGGTCGAGATTTATTAAATCAGCCCCAGCATTTT	CSADGRDLLNQPQHF
TRBV20-1	few	TRBJ2-1	TRBD2	TGCAGTGCTCCCGGTTGGGCGCGGGGGGGCATCGGAAACAATGAGCAGTTCTTC	CSAPGWARGGIGNNEQFF
TRBV6-5	NA	TRBJ1-2	NA	TGTGCCAGCAGTTACTCGGGGCATTCTAACTATGGCTACACCTTC	CASSYSGHSNYGYTF
TRBV9	once	TRBJ2-5	TRBD2	TGTGCCAGCAGTGGACTAGCGGGATACCCGACGGAGACCCAGTACTTC	CASSGLAGYPTETQYF
TRBV7-2	few	TRBJ2-5	TRBD2	TGTGCCAGCAGCTTCCATGGGCTAGCGGGACAAGAGACCCAGTACTTC	CASSFHGLAGQETQYF
TRBV7-2	NA	TRBJ2-1	TRBD2	TGTGCCAGCAGCTTGAGCGGGGGCCCTAATGAGCAGTTCTTC	CASSLSGGPNEQFF
TRBV20-1	few	TRBJ1-6	TRBD1	TGCAGTGCTAAGCCCTCCGGACAGGTTGATTCACCCCTCCACTTT	CSAKPSGQVDSPLHF
TRBV30	NA	TRBJ2-5	NA	TGTGCCTGGAGTGTGACCTTCCCCGGAGTGACCCAGTACTTC	CAWSVTFPGVTQYF
TRBV27	many	TRBJ1-1	NA	TGTGCCAGCAGCATTAGCCTGAACACTGAAGCTTTCTTT	CASSISLNTEAFF
TRBV12-3/TRBV12-4	NA	TRBJ1-5	NA	TGTGCCAGCAGGGCGACAGGATATAGCAATCAGCCCCAGCATTTT	CASRATGYSNQPQHF
TRBV6-1	NA	TRBJ1-4	NA	TGTGCCAGCAGCCCCCTGAGTCGCGGCCGGCAAAATGAAAAACTGTTTTTT	CASSPLSRGRQNEKLFF
TRBV7-3	few	TRBJ2-3	TRBD2	TGTGCCAGCAGCTCTAGCGGTACGCAGTATTTT	CASSSSGTQYF
TRBV30	few	TRBJ2-1	NA	TGTGCCTGGAGAGTAAACCCTAAGGAGCAGTTCTTC	CAWRVNPKEQFF
TRBV20-1	many	TRBJ2-3	NA	TGCAGTGCTAGAATACTCCGTCTCACAGATACGCAGTATTTT	CSARILRLTDTQYF
TRBV28	NA	TRBJ1-2	NA	TGTGCCAGCATCGAAGTCCCCCCTGGTGAAGGGGGTTATGGCTACACCTTC	CASIEVPPGEGGYGYTF
TRBV4-3	NA	TRBJ1-4	NA	TGCGCCAGCAGCCAGCAGGACAGTGAAATCGAAAAACTGTTTTTT	CASSQQDSEIEKLFF
TRBV27	many	TRBJ2-5	NA	TGTGCCAGCAGTTTATCCCGACGGCAAGAGACCCAGTACTTC	CASSLSRRQETQYF
TRBV12-3/TRBV12-4	NA	TRBJ1-2	NA	TGTGCCAGCAGTTTAAACAGCCCAGTTGGCTACACCTTC	CASSLNSPVGYTF
TRBV12-3/TRBV12-4	few	TRBJ1-1	NA	TGTGCCAGCAGTTTAGAGCCATATGGCACTGAAGCTTTCTTT	CASSLEPYGTEAFF
TRBV13	once	TRBJ2-3	TRBD1	TGTGCCAGCAGCTGGGGACAGGGGAGGGATACGCAGTATTTT	CASSWGQGRDTQYF
TRBV20-1	many	TRBJ2-7	TRBD2	TGCAGTGCTAGAGATCCAGCGGGGTATACCTACGAGCAGTACTTC	CSARDPAGYTYEQYF
TRBV10-3	once	TRBJ2-2	TRBD2	TGTGCCATCCTCCGAGCGGGGGCCACGAACACCGGGGAGCTGTTTTTT	CAILRAGATNTGELFF
TRBV7-2	NA	TRBJ2-7	TRBD2	TGTGCCAGCAGCCCCAGGACTAGCTTCTACGAGCAGTACTTC	CASSPRTSFYEQYF
TRBV4-3	many	TRBJ2-1	TRBD1	TGCGCCAGCAGCTCCTACCGACAGGGCGATGAGCAGTTCTTC	CASSSYRQGDEQFF